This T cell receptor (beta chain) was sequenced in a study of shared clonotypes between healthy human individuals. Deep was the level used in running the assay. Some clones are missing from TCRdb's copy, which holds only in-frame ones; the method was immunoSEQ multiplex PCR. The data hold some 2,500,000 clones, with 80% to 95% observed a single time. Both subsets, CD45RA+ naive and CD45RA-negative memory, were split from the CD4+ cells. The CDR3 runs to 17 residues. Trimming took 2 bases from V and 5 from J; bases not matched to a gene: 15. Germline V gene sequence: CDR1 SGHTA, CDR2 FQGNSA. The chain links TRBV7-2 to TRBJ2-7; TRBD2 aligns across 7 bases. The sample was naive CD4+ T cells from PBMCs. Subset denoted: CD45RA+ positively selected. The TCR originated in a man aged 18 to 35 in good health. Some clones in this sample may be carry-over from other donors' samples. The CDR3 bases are TGTGCCAGCAGCTTACGTCCTAGCGGAACTTGGGGTCACGAGCAGTACTTC. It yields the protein CASSLRPSGTWGHEQYF.